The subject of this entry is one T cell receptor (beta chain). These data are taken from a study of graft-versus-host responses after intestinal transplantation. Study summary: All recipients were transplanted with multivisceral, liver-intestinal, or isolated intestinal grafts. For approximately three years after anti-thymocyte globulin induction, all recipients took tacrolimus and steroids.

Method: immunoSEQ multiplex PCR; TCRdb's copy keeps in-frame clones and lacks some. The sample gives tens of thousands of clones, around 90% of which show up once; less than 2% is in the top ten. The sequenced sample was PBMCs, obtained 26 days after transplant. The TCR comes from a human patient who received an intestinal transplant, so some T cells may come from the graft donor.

DNA of the CDR3: TGTGCCAGTAGACGAACAGGGGAAGAGACCCAGTACTTC. Translated, it gives CASRRTGEETQYF. The chain carries TRBV19 and TRBJ2-5, with TRBD1 matching over 7 bases. With 6 bases clipped from V and 3 bases from J, the junction kept 4 bases outside the gene matches. The CDR3 runs 13 residues. The V gene's germline CDR1 is LNHDA and CDR2 SQIVND (reference sequence).